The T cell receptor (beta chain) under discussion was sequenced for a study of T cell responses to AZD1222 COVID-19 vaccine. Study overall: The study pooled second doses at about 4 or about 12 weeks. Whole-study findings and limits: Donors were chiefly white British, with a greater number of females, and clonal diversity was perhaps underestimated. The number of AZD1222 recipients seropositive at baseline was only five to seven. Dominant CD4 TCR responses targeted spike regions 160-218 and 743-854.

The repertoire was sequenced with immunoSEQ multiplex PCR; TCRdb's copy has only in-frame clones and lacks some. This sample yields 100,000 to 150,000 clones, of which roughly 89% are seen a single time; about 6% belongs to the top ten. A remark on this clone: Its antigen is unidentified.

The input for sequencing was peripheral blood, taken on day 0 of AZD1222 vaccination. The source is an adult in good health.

The CDR3 loop is CAWSVYREIRPQHF. Here the CDR3 DNA reads TGTGCCTGGAGTGTTTACAGGGAGATTCGGCCCCAGCATTTT. V gene TRBV30 combines with J gene TRBJ1-5, with D possibly being TRBD1 (6 bases). The CDR3 length is 14 residues. The V gene's germline CDR1 is GTSNPN and CDR2 SVGIG (reference sequence). Trimming cost V 0 bases and J 9 bases, with 15 bases left between them. The full variable domain, with the rest looked up from reference TRBV30 and TRBJ1-5, is SQTIHQWPATLVQPVGSPLSLECTVEGTSNPNLYWYRQAAGRGLQLLFYSVGIGQISSEVPQNLSASRPQDRQFILSSKKLLLSDSGFYLCAWSVYREIRPQHFGDGTRLSIL.